This T cell receptor (beta chain) was captured by sequencing in a study of persistence of HIV-infected CD4 T cells. The stimulus was lysate of CMV-infected fibroblasts, around 10 ug/mL. Sorted nonresponding memory CD4+ T cells were CD40L-negative, CD69-negative, CD45RO-high. Comments on this clone: Its target is unknown.

The CDR3 covers 13 residues. The germline gives CDR1 SGHTA, CDR2 FQGNSA. V was pared by 3 bases and J by 6 bases, with 11 bases between. This was the immunoSEQ version 4 assay in survey mode. TCRdb's table, derived via immunoSEQ multiplex PCR, lists solely in-frame clones and lacks some. The sample has roughly 34,000 clones; around four fifths are singletons. V is TRBV7-2 and J is TRBJ1-2; D ambiguous. The receptor's source is an adult man with HIV who was CMV-seropositive. Source: CD4+ T cells sorted from PBMCs after approximately 19-hour stimulation, taken from a patient who received antiretroviral therapy. Here the CDR3 reads CASSLAGPDGYTF. Here the CDR3 DNA reads TGTGCCAGCAGCTTGGCGGGCCCCGATGGCTACACCTTC. Using reference TRBV7-2 and TRBJ1-2 for the parts outside the CDR3, the full variable domain is GAGVSQSPSNKVTEKGKDVELRCDPISGHTALYWYRQSLGQGLEFLIYFQGNSAPDKSGLPSDRFSAERTGGSVSTLTIQRTQQEDSAVYLCASSLAGPDGYTFGSGTRLTVV.